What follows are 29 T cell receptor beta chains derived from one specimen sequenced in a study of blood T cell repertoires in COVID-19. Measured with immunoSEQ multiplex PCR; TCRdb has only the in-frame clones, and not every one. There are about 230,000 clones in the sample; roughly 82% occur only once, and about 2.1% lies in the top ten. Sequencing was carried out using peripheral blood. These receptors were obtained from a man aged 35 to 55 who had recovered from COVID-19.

The CDR3: CASSRENRGYTF. As DNA, the CDR3 is TGTGCCAGCTCGAGGGAAAATCGTGGCTACACCTTC. V gene TRBV18 combines with J gene TRBJ1-2; D is unresolved. Germline values: CDR1 KGHSH, CDR2 LQKENI. The CDR3 totals 12 residues. Trimming left V 6 bases short and J 7 bases short, with 12 bases between.

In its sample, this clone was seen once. CDR3 DNA: TGTGCCACCAGCAGAGAGGGGGGACTTCCCTACGAGCAGTACTTC. As protein: CATSREGGLPYEQYF. The chain couples TRBV15 to TRBJ2-7; D is possibly TRBD2 (6 bases). V shed 0 bases and J shed 2 bases, with 11 bases lying between them. Germline assignment: CDR1 LNHNV and CDR2 YYDKDF (reference sequence). The CDR3 has 15 amino acids.

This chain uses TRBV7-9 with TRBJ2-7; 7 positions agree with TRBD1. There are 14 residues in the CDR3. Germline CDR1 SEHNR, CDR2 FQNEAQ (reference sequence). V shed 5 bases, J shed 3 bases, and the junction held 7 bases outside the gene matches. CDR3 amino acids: CASSPRGQNYEQYF. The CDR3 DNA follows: TGTGCCAGCAGCCCTAGGGGACAGAACTACGAGCAGTACTTC.

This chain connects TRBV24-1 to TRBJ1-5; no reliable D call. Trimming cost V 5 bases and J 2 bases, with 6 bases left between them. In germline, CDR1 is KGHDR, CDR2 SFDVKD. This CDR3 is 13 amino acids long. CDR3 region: CATSAGGNQPQHF. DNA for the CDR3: TGTGCCACCAGTGCCGGTGGCAATCAGCCCCAGCATTTT.

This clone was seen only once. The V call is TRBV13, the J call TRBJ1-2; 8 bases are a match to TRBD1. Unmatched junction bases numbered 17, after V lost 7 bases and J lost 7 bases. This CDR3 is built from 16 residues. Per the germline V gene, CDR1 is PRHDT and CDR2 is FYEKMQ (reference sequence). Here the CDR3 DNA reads TGTGCCAGCAACGACCAACGGACAGGGTGGGAGACTGGCTACACCTTC. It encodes CASNDQRTGWETGYTF.

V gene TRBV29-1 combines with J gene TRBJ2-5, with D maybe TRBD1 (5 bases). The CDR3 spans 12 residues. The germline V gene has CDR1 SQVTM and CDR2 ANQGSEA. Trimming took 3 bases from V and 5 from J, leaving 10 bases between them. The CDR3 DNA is TGCAGCGTTGAGTCCAGGGCGGAGACCCAGTACTTC. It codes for CSVESRAETQYF.

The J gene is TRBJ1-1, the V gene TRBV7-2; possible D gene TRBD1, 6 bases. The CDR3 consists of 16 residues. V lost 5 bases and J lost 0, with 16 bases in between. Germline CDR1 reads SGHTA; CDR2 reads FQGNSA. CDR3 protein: CASSPSRDNLNTEAFF. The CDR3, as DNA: TGTGCCAGCAGCCCAAGCCGGGACAACTTGAACACTGAAGCTTTCTTT.

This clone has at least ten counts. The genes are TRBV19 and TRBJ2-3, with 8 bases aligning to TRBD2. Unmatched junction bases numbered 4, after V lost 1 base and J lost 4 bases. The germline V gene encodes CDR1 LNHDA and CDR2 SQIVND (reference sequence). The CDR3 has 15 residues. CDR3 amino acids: CASSIGLAGSDTQYF. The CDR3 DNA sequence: TGTGCCAGTAGTATAGGGCTAGCGGGTTCAGATACGCAGTATTTT.

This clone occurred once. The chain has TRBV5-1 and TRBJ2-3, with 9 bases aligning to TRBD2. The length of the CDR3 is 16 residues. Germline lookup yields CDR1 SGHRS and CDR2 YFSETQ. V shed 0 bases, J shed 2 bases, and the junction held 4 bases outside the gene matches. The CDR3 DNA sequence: TGCGCCAGCAGCTTGGGACTAGCGGATATCACAGATACGCAGTATTTT. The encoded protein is CASSLGLADITDTQYF.

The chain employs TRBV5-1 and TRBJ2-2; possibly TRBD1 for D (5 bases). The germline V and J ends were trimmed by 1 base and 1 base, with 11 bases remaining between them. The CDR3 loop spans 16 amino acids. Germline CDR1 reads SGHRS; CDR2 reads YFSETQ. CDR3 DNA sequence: TGCGCCAGCAGCTTGCTCGCAAGGGGGAACACCGGGGAGCTGTTTTTT. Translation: CASSLLARGNTGELFF.

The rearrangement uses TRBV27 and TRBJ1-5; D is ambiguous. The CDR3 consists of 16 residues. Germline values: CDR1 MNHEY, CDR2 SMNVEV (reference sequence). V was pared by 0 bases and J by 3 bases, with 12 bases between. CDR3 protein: CASSLSWRAPNQPQHF. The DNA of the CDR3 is TGTGCCAGCAGTTTATCGTGGCGGGCACCCAATCAGCCCCAGCATTTT.

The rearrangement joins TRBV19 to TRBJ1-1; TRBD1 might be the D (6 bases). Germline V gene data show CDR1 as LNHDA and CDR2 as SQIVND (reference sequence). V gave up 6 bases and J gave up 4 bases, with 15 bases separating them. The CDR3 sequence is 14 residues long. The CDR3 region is CASRPTGWGTEAFF. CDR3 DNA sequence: TGTGCCAGTAGGCCAACAGGGTGGGGCACTGAAGCTTTCTTT.

CDR3 amino acids: CASSLLGLITDTQYF. The DNA for the CDR3 is TGTGCCAGCAGTTTATTGGGACTAATCACAGATACGCAGTATTTT. The chain is built from TRBV27 and TRBJ2-3, with 7 bases identical to TRBD2. The CDR3 contains 15 residues. The germline gives CDR1 MNHEY, CDR2 SMNVEV (reference sequence). V lost 1 base to trimming and J lost 2 bases; unmatched junction nucleotides: 3.

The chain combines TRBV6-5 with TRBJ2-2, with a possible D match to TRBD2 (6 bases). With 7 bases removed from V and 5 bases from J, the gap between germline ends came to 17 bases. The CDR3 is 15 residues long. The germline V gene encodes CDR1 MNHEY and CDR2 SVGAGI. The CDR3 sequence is CASNGQVGGTGELFF. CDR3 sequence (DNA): TGTGCCAGCAATGGGCAGGTTGGGGGGACCGGGGAGCTGTTTTTT.

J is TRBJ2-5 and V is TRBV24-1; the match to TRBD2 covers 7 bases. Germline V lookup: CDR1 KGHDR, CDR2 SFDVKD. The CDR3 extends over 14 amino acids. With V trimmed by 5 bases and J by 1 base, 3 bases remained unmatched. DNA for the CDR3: TGTGCCACCAGTGCGAGCGGGGTCCAAGAGACCCAGTACTTC. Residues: CATSASGVQETQYF.

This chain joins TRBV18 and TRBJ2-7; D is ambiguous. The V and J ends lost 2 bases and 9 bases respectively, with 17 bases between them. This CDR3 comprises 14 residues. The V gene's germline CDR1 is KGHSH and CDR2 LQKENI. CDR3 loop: CASSPAEHGGGQYF. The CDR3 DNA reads TGTGCCAGCTCACCAGCGGAGCACGGTGGTGGGCAGTACTTC.

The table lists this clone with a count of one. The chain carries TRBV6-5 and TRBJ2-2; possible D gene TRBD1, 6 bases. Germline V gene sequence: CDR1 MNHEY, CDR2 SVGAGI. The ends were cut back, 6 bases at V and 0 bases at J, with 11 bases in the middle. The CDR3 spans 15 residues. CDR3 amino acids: CASRLQGSNTGELFF. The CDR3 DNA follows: TGTGCCAGCAGACTACAGGGTTCGAACACCGGGGAGCTGTTTTTT.

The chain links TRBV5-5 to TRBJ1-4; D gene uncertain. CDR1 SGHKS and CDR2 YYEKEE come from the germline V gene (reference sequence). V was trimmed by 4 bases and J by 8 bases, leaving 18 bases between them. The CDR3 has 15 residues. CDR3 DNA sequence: TGTGCCAGCAGCCCGGAGGGAGGGCTGGGAGAAAAACTGTTTTTT. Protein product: CASSPEGGLGEKLFF. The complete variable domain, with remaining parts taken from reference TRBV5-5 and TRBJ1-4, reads DAGVTQSPTHLIKTRGQQVTLRCSPISGHKSVSWYQQVLGQGPQFIFQYYEKEERGRGNFPDRFSARQFPNYSSELNVNALLLGDSALYLCASSPEGGLGEKLFFGSGTQLSVL.

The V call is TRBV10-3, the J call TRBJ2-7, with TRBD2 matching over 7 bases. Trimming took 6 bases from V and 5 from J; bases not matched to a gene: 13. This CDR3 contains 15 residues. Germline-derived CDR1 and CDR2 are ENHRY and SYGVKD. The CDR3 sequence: CAIRMIGTMTHEQYF. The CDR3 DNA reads TGTGCCATCAGGATGATAGGGACTATGACCCACGAGCAGTACTTC.

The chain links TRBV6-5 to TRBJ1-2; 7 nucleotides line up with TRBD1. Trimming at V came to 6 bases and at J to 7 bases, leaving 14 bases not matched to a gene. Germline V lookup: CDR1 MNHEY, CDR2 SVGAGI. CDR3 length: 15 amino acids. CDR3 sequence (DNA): TGTGCCAGCAGACCTACGGCCGGGACAGTCCCTGGCTACACCTTC. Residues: CASRPTAGTVPGYTF.

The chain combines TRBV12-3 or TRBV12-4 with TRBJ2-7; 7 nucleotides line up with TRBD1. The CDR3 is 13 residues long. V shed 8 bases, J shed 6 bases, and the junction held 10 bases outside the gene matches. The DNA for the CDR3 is TGTGCCAGCGCCCGGGACAGTGGTCTCGAGCAGTACTTC. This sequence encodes CASARDSGLEQYF.

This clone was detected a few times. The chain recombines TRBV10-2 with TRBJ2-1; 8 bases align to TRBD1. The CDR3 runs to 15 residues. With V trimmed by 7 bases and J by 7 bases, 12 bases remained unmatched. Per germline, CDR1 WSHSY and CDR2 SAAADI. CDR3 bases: TGCGCCAGCACCCAGGAACAGGGGGTTTGGAATGAGCAGTTCTTC. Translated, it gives CASTQEQGVWNEQFF.

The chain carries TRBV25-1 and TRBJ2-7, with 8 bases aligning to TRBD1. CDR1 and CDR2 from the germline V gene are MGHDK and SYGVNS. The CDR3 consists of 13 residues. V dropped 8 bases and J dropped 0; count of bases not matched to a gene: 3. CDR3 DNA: TGTGCCAGCCGGGACAGGACCTCCTACGAGCAGTACTTC. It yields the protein CASRDRTSYEQYF.

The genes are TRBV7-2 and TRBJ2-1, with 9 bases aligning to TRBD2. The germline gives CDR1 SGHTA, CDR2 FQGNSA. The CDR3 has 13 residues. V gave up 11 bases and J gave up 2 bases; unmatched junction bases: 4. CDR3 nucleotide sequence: TGTGCCTGCGGGGGGGATGCCTACAATGAGCAGTTCTTC. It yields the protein CACGGDAYNEQFF.

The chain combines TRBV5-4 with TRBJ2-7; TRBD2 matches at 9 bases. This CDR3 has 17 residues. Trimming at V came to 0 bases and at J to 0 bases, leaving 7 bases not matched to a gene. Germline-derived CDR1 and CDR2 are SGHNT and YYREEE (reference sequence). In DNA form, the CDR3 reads TGTGCCAGCAGCTTGGGGCTAGCGGGGCTTAGCTCCTACGAGCAGTACTTC. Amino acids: CASSLGLAGLSSYEQYF.

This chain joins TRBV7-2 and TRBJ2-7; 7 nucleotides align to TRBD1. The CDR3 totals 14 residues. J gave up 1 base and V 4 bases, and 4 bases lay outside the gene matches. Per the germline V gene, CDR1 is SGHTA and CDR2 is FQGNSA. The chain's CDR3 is CASSYNRGSYEQYF. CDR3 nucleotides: TGTGCCAGCAGCTACAACAGGGGTTCCTACGAGCAGTACTTC.

The CDR3 region is CASSPEAGRGETQYF. The DNA of the CDR3 is TGTGCCAGCAGCCCCGAAGCGGGAAGGGGAGAGACCCAGTACTTC. The V call is TRBV5-4, the J call TRBJ2-5; 7 bases line up with TRBD2. Trimming removed 4 bases from V and 4 bases from J; junction bases left unmatched: 10. Germline CDR1 is SGHNT and CDR2 is YYREEE (reference sequence). The CDR3 totals 15 residues.

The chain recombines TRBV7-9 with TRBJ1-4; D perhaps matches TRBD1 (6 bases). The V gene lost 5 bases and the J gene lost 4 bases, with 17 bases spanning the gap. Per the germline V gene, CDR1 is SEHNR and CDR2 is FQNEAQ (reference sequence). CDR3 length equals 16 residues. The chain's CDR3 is CASSPGVSNFNEKLFF. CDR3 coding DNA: TGTGCCAGCAGCCCAGGGGTCTCAAATTTTAATGAAAAACTGTTTTTT.

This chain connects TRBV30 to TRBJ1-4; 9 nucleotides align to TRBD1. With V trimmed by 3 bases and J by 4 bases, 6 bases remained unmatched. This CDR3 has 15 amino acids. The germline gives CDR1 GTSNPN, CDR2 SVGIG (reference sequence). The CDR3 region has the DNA TGTGCCTGGAGCCGGGACAGGGCCGATAATGAAAAACTGTTTTTT. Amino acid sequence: CAWSRDRADNEKLFF.